Listed below are T cell receptor beta chains from one sample, sequenced in a study of regulatory T cells in long-lasting Graves disease. Each CDR3 protein gets one entry after TCRdb re-called the multiplex PCR reads with MiXCR. The table has about 440,000 distinct CDR3 sequences, 16% seen once. This sample was shared with a second study, whose subject was T cells in Graves' hyperthyroidism and ophthalmopathy.

Sequencing used peripheral blood mononuclear cells (PBMCs), obtained at new diagnosis, from a patient treated with antithyroid drugs. The receptors shown here come from a woman aged 18-29 years with Graves disease. CDR3s include the opening cysteine and the closing phenylalanine or tryptophan. D genes are given only for firm matches. Clone size appears in some rows only: once, few, many, or a class for an expanded clone.

j_call clone_size d_call v_call cdr3_nt cdr3_aa
TRBJ2-1 NA TRBD2 TRBV18 TGTGCCAGCTCACCACCCCTCCTATTAGCGGGAGCGTTCACTAATGAGCAGTTCTTC CASSPPLLLAGAFTNEQFF
TRBJ1-5 NA TRBD1 TRBV19 TGTGCCAGTAGTGTAACAGGGGGGCAGCCCCAGCATTTT CASSVTGGQPQHF
TRBJ2-1 few TRBD2 TRBV4-2 TGTGCCAGCAGCCAAGAACGACTAGCGGGGCAGAATGAGCAGTTCTTC CASSQERLAGQNEQFF
TRBJ2-1 NA NA TRBV18 TGTGCCAGCTCACCACTTGCGACAGGGAGGTCCTACAATGAGCAGTTCTTC CASSPLATGRSYNEQFF
TRBJ1-5 many TRBD1 TRBV2 TGTGCCAGCAGTGTTGAAGGGGGCGCGAATCAGCCCCAGCATTTT CASSVEGGANQPQHF
TRBJ1-6 once TRBD1 TRBV7-9 TGTGCCAGCAGCTTAGGGACAGGGGGAACTAATTCACCCCTCCACTTT CASSLGTGGTNSPLHF
TRBJ1-4 NA TRBD1 TRBV30 TGTGCCTGGAGTCTTCGGACAGGGATTAGGGAAAAACTGTTTTTT CAWSLRTGIREKLFF
TRBJ2-6 NA NA TRBV7-7 TGTGCTATCCTGGTGACGACCTCTGGGGCCAACGTCCTGACTTTC CAILVTTSGANVLTF
TRBJ1-4 NA TRBD1 TRBV6-1 TGTGCCAGCAGTACATTAGGGACAGGGCACGAAAAACTGTTTTTT CASSTLGTGHEKLFF
TRBJ1-1 many NA TRBV28 TGTGCCAGCAGCTCCACAGGGACTGAAGCTTTCTTT CASSSTGTEAFF
TRBJ1-6 NA NA TRBV5-1 TGCGCCAGCAGCTTGGAGGGGAGTTCACCCCTCCACTTT CASSLEGSSPLHF
TRBJ2-7 many NA TRBV5-1 TGCGCCAGCAGCTTGGAAGAGGGAAGGGGCTACGAGCAGTACTTC CASSLEEGRGYEQYF
TRBJ2-7 few NA TRBV28 TGTGCCAGCAGATCTAACAGGGCACAGCAGTACTTC CASRSNRAQQYF
TRBJ2-1 once TRBD2 TRBV5-1 TGCGCCAGCAGCCCCCGAGGGACTAGCGTGTCCTACAATGAGCAGTTCTTC CASSPRGTSVSYNEQFF
TRBJ2-1 few TRBD2 TRBV18 TGTGCCAGCTCACCACTTACTAGCGGGAGCACTGAGCAGTTCTTC CASSPLTSGSTEQFF
TRBJ1-5 few NA TRBV30 TGTGCCTGGGGACGGAGAGTTAATCAGCCCCAGCATTTT CAWGRRVNQPQHF
TRBJ2-7 NA TRBD1 TRBV4-3 TGCGCCAGCAGCCAAGAAAGGGGGCTCTCCTACGAGCAGTACTTC CASSQERGLSYEQYF
TRBJ1-2 few NA TRBV27 TGTGCCAGCAGCGCCACCTCAGGGGAGCAGTCTGGCTACACCTTC CASSATSGEQSGYTF
TRBJ1-4 many NA TRBV2 TGTGCCAGCAGTCCCGGGACGTCTGCTAATGAAAAACTGTTTTTT CASSPGTSANEKLFF
TRBJ2-5 NA TRBD1 TRBV6-2/TRBV6-3 TGTGCCAGCAGAAACCGGGACAGGAACCAAGGGACCCAGTACTTC CASRNRDRNQGTQYF
TRBJ2-7 NA NA TRBV19 TGTGCCAGCCCCGGGCAGGGACCCTACGAGCAGTACTTC CASPGQGPYEQYF
TRBJ1-3 many NA TRBV12-3/TRBV12-4 TGTGCCAGCAGTCAGACGGAGCGAGGTGGAAACACCATATATTTT CASSQTERGGNTIYF
TRBJ1-6 NA TRBD1 TRBV7-2 TGTGCCAGCAGCTACGGACAGGGTCGTTCACCCCTCCACTTT CASSYGQGRSPLHF
TRBJ2-1 many NA TRBV6-1 TGTGCCAGCAGTCAATTTGGTCAGGGAAACAATGAGCAGTTCTTC CASSQFGQGNNEQFF